The T cell receptor (beta chain) described here comes from a study of blood T cells in healthy people across ages. The V and J ends lost 7 bases and 4 bases respectively, with 11 bases between them. Germline V lookup: CDR1 SGHRS, CDR2 YFSETQ. This CDR3 has 12 amino acids. Total RNA, at least 6 micrograms per sample, was extracted from PBMCs. Primers used in a second PCR of about 6 to 11 cycles were a sample-barcoded 5' primer and a J-beta primer mix. TCRdb recomputed calls from the 5' RACE reads with MiXCR, one row per CDR3 protein. In the table there are about 1.8 million distinct CDR3 sequences, 49% of which are singletons.

The origin of this receptor is a woman in her forties in good health. The sample was blood. The chain carries TRBV5-1 and TRBJ1-2, with a tentative D call TRBD1 (5 bases). CDR3 DNA sequence: TGCGCCAGCGCTCAGGGAGTCTATGGCTACACCTTC. This codes for CASAQGVYGYTF. The whole variable domain, remainder taken from reference TRBV5-1 and TRBJ1-2, is KAGVTQTPRYLIKTRGQQVTLSCSPISGHRSVSWYQQTPGQGLQFLFEYFSETQRNKGNFPGRFSGRQFSNSRSEMNVSTLELGDSALYLCASAQGVYGYTFGSGTRLTVV.